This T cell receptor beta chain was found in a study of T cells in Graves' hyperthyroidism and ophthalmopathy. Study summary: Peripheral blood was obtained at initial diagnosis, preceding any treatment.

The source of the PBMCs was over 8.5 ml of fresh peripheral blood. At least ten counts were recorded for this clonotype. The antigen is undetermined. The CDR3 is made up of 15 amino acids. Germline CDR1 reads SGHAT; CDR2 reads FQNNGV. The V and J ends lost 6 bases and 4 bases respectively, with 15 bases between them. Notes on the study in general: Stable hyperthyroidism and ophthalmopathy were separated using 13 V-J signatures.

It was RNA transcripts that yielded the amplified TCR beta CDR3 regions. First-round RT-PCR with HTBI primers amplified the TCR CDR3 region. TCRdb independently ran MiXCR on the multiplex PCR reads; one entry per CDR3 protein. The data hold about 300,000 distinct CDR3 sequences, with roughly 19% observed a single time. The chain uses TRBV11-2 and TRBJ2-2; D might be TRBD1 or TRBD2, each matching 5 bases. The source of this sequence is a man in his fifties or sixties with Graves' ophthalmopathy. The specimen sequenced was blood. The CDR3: CASSSTGTSTGELFF. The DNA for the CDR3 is TGTGCCAGCAGTTCAACCGGGACCTCCACCGGGGAGCTGTTTTTT.